This T cell receptor (beta chain) was sequenced for a study of breast tumors, draining lymph nodes, adjacent tissues. Using its own MiXCR run on the multiplex PCR reads, TCRdb lists one record per CDR3 protein. The profile covers around 290,000 distinct CDR3 sequences, with 30% appearing a single time and roughly 1.2% taken by the ten largest. Study-wide results and caveats: Luminal-like breast cancer showed significantly greater tumor-nontumor repertoire similarity than basal-like breast cancer did. Tumor T cell lymph node origin was a supported hypothesis, not proven. Tumor TCR diversity was below lymph nodes but above nontumor tissue.

Germline-derived CDR1 and CDR2 are SGDLS and YYNGEE. There are 15 residues in the CDR3. This clonotype has a handful of counts. Its antigen is unknown. At one of its ends the junction is not consistent with the germline gene, which may arise from a read error. Breast cancer patients provided tissue from their axillary draining lymph nodes. This chain links TRBV9 with TRBJ2-7; TRBD1 aligns across 9 bases. This receptor was obtained from a female donor with breast cancer. Some clones in this sample may be carry-over from other donors' samples. Sample: axillary lymph node tissue. CDR3 amino acids: CASSPTGTGSHEPYF. CDR3 nucleotides: TGTGCCAGCAGCCCGACAGGGACAGGGTCCCACGAGCCGTACTTC.